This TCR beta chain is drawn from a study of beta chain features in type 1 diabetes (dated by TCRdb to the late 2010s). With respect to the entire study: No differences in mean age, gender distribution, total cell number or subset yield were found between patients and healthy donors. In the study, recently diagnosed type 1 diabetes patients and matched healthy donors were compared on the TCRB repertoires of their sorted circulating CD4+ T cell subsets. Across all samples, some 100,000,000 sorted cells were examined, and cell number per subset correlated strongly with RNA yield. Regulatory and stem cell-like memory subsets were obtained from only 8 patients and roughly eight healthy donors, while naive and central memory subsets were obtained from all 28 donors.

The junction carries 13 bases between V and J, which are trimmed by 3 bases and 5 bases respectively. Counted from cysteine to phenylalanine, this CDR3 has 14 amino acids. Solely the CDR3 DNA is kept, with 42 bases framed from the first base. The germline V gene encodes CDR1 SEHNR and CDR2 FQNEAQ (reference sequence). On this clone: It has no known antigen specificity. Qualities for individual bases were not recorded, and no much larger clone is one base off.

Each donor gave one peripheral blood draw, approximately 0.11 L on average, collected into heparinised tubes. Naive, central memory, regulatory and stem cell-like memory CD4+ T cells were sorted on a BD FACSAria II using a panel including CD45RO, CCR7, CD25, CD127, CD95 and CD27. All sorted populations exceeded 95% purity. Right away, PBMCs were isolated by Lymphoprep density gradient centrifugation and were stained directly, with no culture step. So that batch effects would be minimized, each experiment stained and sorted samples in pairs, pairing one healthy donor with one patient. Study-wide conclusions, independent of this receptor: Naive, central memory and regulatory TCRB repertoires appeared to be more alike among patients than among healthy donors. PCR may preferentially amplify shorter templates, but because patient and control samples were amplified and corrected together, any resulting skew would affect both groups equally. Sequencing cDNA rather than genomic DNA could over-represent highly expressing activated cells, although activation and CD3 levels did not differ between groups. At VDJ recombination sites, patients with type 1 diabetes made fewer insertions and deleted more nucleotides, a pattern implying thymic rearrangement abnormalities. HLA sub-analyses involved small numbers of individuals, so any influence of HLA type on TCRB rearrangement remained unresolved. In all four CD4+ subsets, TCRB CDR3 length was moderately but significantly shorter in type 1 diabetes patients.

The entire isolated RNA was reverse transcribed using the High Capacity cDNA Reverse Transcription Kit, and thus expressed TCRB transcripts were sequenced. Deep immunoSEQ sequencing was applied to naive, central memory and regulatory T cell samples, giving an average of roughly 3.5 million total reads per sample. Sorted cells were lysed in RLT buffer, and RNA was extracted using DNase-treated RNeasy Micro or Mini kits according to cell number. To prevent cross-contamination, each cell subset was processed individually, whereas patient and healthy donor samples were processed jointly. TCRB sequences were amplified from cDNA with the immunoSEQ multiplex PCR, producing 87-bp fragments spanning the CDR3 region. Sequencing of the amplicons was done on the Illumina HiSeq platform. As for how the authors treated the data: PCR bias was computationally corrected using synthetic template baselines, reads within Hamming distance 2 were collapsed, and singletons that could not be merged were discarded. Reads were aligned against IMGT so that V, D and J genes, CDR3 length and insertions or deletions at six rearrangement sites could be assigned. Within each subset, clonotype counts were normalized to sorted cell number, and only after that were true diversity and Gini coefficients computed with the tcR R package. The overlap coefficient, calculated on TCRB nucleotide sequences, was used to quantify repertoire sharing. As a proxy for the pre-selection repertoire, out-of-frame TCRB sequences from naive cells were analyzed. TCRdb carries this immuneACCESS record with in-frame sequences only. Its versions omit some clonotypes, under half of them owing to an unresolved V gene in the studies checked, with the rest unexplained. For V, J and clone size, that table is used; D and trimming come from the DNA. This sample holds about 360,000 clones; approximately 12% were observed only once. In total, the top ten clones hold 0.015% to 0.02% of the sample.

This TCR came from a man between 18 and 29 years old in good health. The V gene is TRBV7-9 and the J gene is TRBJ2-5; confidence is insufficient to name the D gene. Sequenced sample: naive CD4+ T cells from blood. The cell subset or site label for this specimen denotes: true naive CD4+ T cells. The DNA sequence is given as TGTGCCAGCAGCTTCCCCAACCACGGGGAGACCCAGTACTTC. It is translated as CASSFPNHGETQYF.